Sequencing of this TCR beta chain was carried out in a study of T cell responses to AZD1222 COVID-19 vaccine. The repertoire was sequenced with immunoSEQ multiplex PCR; TCRdb's copy has only in-frame clones and lacks some. The sample consists of more than 250,000 clones, approximately 93% of them appearing once. Concerning this clone: What it binds is not known.

Notes on the study in general: In a largely white British group with more females than males, clonal diversity was possibly underestimated.

Germline CDR1 MNHEY, CDR2 SVGAGI. CDR3 length: 16 residues. Trimming took 2 bases from V and 6 from J, leaving 14 bases between them. The chain links TRBV6-5 to TRBJ1-6, with a possible D match to TRBD1 (5 bases). The sequence was collected from an adult in good health. The input for sequencing was peripheral blood, taken on day 0 of AZD1222 vaccination. CDR3 region: CASSYQPGIGNSPLHF. The CDR3 DNA follows: TGTGCCAGCAGTTACCAGCCAGGGATTGGTAATTCACCCCTCCACTTT.